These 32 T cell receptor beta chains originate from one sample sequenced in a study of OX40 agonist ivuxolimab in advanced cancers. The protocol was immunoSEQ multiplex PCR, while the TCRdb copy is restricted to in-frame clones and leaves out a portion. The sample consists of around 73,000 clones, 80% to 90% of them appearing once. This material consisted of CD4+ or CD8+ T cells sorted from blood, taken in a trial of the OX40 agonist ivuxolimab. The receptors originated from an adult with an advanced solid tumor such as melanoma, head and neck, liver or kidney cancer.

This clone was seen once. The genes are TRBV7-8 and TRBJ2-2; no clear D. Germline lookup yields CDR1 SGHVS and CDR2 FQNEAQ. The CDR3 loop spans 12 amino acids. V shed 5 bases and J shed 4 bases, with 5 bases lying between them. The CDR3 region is CASSDSTGELFF. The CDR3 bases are TGTGCCAGCAGCGACTCCACCGGGGAGCTGTTTTTT.

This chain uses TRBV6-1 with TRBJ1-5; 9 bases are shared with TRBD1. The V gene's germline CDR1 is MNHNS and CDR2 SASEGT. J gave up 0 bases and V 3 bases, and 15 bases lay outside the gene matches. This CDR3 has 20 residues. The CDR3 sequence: CASSEDRGRGATFSNQPQHF. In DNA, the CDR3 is TGTGCCAGCAGTGAGGACAGGGGCAGGGGTGCCACCTTTAGCAATCAGCCCCAGCATTTT.

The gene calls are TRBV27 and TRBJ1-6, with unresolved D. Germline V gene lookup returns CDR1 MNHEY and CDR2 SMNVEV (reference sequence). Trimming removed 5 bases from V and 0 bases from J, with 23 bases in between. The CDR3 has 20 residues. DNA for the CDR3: TGTGCCAGCAGTATCACGCCCCAATTTCGATTCAGCTCCTATAATTCACCCCTCCACTTT. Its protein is CASSITPQFRFSSYNSPLHF.

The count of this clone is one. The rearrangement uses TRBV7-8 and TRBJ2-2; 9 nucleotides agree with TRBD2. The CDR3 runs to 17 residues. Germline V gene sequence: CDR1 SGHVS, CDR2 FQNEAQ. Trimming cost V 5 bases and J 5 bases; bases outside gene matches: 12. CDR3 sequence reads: CASSKLPGLAGTGELFF. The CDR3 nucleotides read TGTGCCAGCAGCAAACTTCCGGGACTAGCAGGGACCGGGGAGCTGTTTTTT.

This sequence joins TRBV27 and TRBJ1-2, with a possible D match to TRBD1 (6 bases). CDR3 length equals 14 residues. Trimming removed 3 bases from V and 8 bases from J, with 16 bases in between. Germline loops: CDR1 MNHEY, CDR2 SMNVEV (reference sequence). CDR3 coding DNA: TGTGCCAGCAGTTTCAATTTGGGACAATCGGGCTACACCTTC. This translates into CASSFNLGQSGYTF.

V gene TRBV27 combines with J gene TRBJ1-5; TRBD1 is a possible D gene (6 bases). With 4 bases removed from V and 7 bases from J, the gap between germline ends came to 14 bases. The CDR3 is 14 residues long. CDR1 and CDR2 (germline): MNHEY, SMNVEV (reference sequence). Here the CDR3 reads CASSSEGGGQPQHF. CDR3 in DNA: TGTGCCAGCAGTTCAGAGGGGGGAGGGCAGCCCCAGCATTTT.

CDR3 sequence reads: CASSIGQFGQPQHF. Here the CDR3 DNA reads TGTGCCAGCAGCATTGGACAGTTTGGGCAGCCCCAGCATTTT. The chain links TRBV5-6 to TRBJ1-5, with a possible D match to TRBD1 (6 bases). Per germline, CDR1 SGHDT and CDR2 YYEEEE. The CDR3 consists of 14 residues. V was clipped by 4 bases and J by 7 bases, with 15 bases between them.

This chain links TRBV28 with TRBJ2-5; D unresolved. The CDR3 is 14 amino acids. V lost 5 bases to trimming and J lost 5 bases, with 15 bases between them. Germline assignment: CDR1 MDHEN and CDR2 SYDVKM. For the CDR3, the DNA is TGTGCCAGCAGTCCGCCGGTGCGTTTGGAGACCCAGTACTTC. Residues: CASSPPVRLETQYF.

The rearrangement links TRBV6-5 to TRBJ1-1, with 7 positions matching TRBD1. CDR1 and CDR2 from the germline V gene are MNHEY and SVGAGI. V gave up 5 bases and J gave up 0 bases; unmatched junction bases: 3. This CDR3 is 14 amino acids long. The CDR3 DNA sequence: TGTGCCAGCAGTCTCGACAGGGTGAACACTGAAGCTTTCTTT. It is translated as CASSLDRVNTEAFF.

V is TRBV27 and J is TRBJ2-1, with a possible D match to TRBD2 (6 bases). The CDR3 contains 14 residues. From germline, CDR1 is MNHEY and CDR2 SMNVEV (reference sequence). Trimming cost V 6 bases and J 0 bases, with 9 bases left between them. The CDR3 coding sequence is TGTGCCAGCAGCGGGGGAAGCTCCTACAATGAGCAGTTCTTC. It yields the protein CASSGGSSYNEQFF.

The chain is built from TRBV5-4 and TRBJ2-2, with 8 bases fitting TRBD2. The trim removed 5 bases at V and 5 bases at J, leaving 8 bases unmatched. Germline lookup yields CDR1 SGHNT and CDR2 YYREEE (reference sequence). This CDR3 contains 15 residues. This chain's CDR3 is CASSPSGSITGELFF. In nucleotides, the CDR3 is TGTGCCAGCAGTCCCAGCGGGAGTATAACCGGGGAGCTGTTTTTT.

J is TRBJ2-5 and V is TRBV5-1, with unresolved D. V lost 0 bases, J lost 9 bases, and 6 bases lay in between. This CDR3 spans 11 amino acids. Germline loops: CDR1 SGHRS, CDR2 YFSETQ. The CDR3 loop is CASSLERAQYF. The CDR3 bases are TGCGCCAGCAGCTTGGAACGCGCCCAGTACTTC.

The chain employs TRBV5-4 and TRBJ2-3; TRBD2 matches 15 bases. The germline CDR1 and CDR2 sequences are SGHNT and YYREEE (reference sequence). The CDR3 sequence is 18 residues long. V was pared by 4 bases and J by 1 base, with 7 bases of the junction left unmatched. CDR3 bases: TGTGCCAGCAGCCCCGGGACTAGCGGGAGGAGGGGCACAGATACGCAGTATTTT. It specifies CASSPGTSGRRGTDTQYF.

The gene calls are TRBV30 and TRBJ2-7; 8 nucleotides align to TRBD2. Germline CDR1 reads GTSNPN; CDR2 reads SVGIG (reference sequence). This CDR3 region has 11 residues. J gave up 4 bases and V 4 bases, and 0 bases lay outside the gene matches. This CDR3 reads CAWTGGYEQYF. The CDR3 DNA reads TGTGCCTGGACGGGAGGGTACGAGCAGTACTTC. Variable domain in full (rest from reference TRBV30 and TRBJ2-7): SQTIHQWPATLVQPVGSPLSLECTVEGTSNPNLYWYRQAAGRGLQLLFYSVGIGQISSEVPQNLSASRPQDRQFILSSKKLLLSDSGFYLCAWTGGYEQYFGPGTRLTVT.

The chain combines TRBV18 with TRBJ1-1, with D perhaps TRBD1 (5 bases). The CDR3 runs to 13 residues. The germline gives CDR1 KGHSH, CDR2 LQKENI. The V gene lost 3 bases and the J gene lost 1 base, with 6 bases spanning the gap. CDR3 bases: TGTGCCAGCTCACCGGGGCAGAACACTGAAGCTTTCTTT. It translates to CASSPGQNTEAFF. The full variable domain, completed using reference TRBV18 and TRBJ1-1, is NAGVMQNPRHLVRRRGQEARLRCSPMKGHSHVYWYRQLPEEGLKFMVYLQKENIIDESGMPKERFSAEFPKEGPSILRIQQVVRGDSAAYFCASSPGQNTEAFFGQGTRLTVV.

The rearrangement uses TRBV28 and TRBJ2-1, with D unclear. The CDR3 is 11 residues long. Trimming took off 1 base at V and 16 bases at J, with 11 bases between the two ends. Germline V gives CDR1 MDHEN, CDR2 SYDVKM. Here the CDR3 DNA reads TGTGCCAGCAGTTTATTCCAGGAGAGTTTCTTC. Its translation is CASSLFQESFF.

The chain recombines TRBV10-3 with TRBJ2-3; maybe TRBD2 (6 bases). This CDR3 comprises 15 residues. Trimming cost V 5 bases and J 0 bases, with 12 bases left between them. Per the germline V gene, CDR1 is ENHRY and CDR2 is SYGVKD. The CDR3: CAISPKAGSTDTQYF. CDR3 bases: TGTGCCATCAGTCCGAAGGCGGGGAGCACAGATACGCAGTATTTT.

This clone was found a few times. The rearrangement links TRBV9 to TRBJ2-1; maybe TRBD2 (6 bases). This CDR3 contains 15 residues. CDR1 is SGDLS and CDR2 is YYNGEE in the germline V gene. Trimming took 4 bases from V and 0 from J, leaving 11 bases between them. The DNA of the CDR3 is TGTGCCAGCAGCCCCGGGAGTAACTCCTACAATGAGCAGTTCTTC. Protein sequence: CASSPGSNSYNEQFF.

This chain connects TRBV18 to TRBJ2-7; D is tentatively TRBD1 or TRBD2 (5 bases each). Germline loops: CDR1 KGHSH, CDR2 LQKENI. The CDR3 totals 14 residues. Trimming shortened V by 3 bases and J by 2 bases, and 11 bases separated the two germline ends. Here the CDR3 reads CASSPSRGPYEQYF. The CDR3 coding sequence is TGTGCCAGCTCACCTTCACGGGGACCCTACGAGCAGTACTTC.

CDR3: CASSQSTSGRPYEQYF. CDR3 bases: TGTGCCAGCAGCCAATCGACTAGCGGGAGGCCCTACGAGCAGTACTTC. This rearrangement joins TRBV7-2 to TRBJ2-7; 13 bases align to TRBD2. CDR1 SGHTA and CDR2 FQGNSA come from the germline V gene. V dropped 5 bases and J dropped 2; count of bases not matched to a gene: 6. The CDR3 contains 16 residues.

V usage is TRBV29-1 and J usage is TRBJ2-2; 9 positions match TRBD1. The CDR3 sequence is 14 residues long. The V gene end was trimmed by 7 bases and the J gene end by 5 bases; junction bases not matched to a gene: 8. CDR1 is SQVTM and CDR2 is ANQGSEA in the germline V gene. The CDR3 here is CSGKRDRDTGELFF. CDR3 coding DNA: TGCAGCGGCAAGCGGGACAGGGATACCGGGGAGCTGTTTTTT.

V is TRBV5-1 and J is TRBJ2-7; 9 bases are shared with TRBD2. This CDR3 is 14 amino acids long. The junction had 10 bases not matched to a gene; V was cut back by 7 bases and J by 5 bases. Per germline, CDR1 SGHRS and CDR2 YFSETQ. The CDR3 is CASGISGSINEQYF. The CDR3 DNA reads TGCGCCAGCGGGATTAGCGGGAGTATCAACGAGCAGTACTTC. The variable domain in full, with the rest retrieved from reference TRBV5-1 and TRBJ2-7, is KAGVTQTPRYLIKTRGQQVTLSCSPISGHRSVSWYQQTPGQGLQFLFEYFSETQRNKGNFPGRFSGRQFSNSRSEMNVSTLELGDSALYLCASGISGSINEQYFGPGTRLTVT.

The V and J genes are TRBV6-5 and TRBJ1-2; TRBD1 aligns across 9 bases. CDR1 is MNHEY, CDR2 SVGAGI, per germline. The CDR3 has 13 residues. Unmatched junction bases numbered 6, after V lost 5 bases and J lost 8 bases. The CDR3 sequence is CASSRTGVLGYTF. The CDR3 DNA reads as TGTGCCAGCAGTCGGACAGGGGTTTTAGGCTACACCTTC.

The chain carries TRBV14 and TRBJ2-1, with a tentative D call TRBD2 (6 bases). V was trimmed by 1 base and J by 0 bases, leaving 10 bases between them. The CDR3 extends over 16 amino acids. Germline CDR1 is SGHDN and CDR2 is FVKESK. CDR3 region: CASSQVGGVSYNEQFF. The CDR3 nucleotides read TGTGCCAGCAGCCAAGTCGGCGGGGTCTCCTACAATGAGCAGTTCTTC. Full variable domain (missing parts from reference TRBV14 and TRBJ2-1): EAGVTQFPSHSVIEKGQTVTLRCDPISGHDNLYWYRRVMGKEIKFLLHFVKESKQDESGMPNNRFLAERTGGTYSTLKVQPAELEDSGVYFCASSQVGGVSYNEQFFGPGTRLTVL.

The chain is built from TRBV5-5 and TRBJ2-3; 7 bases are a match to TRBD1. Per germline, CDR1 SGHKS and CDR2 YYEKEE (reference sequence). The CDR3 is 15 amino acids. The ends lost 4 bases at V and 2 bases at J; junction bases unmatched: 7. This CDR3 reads CASSHPGQHTDTQYF. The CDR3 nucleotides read TGTGCCAGCAGCCATCCGGGACAGCACACAGATACGCAGTATTTT.

The CDR3 DNA sequence: TGTGCCACCGGGGGAGACAGTGCTGGGGCCAACGTCCTGACTTTC. Its protein is CATGGDSAGANVLTF. This chain uses TRBV10-3 with TRBJ2-6; possibly TRBD2 for D (6 bases). Per the germline V gene, CDR1 is ENHRY and CDR2 is SYGVKD. The germline V and J ends were trimmed by 10 bases and 2 bases, with 15 bases remaining between them. CDR3 size: 15 residues.

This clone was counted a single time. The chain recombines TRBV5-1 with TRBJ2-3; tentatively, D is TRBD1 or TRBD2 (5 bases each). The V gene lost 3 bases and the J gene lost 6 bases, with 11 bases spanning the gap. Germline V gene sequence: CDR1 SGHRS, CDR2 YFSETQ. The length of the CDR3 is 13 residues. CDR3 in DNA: TGCGCCAGCAGCTCGAACTGGGGGGATACGCAGTATTTT. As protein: CASSSNWGDTQYF.

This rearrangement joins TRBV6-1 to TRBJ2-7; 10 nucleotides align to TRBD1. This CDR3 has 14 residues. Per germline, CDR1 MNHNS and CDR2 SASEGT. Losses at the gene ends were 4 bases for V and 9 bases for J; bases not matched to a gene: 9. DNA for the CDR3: TGTGCCAGCAGTGGGGGACAGGGGCCCCGCGCGCAGTACTTC. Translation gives CASSGGQGPRAQYF.

CDR3 loop: CASSLVPGLTGELFF. CDR3 bases: TGTGCCAGTAGTCTCGTCCCGGGACTTACCGGGGAGCTGTTTTTT. The chain combines TRBV19 with TRBJ2-2; D may be TRBD2 (6 bases). This CDR3 has 15 amino acids. V was cut by 5 bases and J by 5 bases, with 15 bases left in between. Germline assignment: CDR1 LNHDA and CDR2 SQIVND (reference sequence).

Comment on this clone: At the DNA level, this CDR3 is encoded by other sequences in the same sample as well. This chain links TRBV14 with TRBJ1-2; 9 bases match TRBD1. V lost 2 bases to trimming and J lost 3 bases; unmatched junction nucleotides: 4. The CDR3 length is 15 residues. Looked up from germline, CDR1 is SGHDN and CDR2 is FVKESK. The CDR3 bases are TGTGCCAGCAGCCAAACAGGGGGCGCCGACTATGGCTACACCTTC. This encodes CASSQTGGADYGYTF.

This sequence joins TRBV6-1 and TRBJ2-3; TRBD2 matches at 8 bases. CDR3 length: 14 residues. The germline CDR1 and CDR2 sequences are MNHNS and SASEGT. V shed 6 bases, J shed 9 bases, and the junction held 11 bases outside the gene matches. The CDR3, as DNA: TGTGCCAGCAGGCTACGTCGGGAGGGCGCCACGCAGTATTTT. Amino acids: CASRLRREGATQYF.

In DNA, the CDR3 is TGTGCCACGGCCGGGACAAACTTGGTTTTAGGTGAAGCTTTCTTT. This gives the protein CATAGTNLVLGEAFF. The gene calls are TRBV28 and TRBJ1-1; D might be TRBD1 (6 bases). V was pared by 10 bases and J by 7 bases, with 25 bases between. In germline, CDR1 is MDHEN, CDR2 SYDVKM. The length of the CDR3 is 15 residues.